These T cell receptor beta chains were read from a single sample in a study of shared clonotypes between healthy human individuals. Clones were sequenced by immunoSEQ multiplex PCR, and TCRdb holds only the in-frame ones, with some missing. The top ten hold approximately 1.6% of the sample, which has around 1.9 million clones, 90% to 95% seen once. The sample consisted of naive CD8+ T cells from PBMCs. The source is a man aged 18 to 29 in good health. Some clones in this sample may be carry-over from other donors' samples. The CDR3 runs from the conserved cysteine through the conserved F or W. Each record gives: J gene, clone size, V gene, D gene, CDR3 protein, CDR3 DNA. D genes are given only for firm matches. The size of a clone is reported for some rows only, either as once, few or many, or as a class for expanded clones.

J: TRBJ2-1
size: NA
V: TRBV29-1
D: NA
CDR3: CSVEAGDSYNEQFF
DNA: TGCAGCGTTGAAGCCGGGGACTCCTACAATGAGCAGTTCTTC

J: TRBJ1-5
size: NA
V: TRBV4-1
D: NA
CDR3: CASSPAGNQPQHF
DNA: TGCGCCAGCAGCCCGGCGGGCAATCAGCCCCAGCATTTT

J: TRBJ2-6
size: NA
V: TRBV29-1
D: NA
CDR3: CSILGTSGANVLTF
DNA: TGCAGCATTCTAGGGACCTCTGGGGCCAACGTCCTGACTTTC

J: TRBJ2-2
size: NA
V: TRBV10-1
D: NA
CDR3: CASSGNLGTGELFF
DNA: TGCGCCAGCAGTGGGAACCTAGGGACCGGGGAGCTGTTTTTT

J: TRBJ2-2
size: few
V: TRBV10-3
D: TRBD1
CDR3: CAIRGTGFNTGELFF
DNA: TGTGCCATCAGGGGGACAGGGTTTAACACCGGGGAGCTGTTTTTT

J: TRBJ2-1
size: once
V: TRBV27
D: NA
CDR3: CASSSGHEQFF
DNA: TGTGCCAGCAGTTCAGGGCATGAGCAGTTCTTC

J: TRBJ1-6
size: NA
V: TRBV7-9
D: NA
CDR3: CASSSPTEDYNSPLHF
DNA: TGTGCCAGCAGCTCACCGACGGAGGACTATAATTCACCCCTCCACTTT

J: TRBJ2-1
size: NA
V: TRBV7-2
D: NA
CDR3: CASSLAPLMGPTSGEQFF
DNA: TGTGCCAGCAGCTTAGCACCCCTAATGGGACCCACCAGTGGTGAGCAGTTCTTC

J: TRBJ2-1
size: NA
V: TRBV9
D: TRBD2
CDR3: CASSVASSGTSYNEQFF
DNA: TGTGCCAGCAGCGTAGCTTCTAGCGGGACCTCCTACAATGAGCAGTTCTTC

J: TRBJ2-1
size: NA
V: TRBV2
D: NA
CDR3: CASSGAGLSSYNEQFF
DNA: TGTGCCAGCAGTGGGGCGGGGCTGAGCTCCTACAATGAGCAGTTCTTC

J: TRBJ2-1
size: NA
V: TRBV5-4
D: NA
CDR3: CASSLDRYPSRNEQFF
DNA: TGTGCCAGCAGCTTGGATCGGTATCCATCTCGCAATGAGCAGTTCTTC

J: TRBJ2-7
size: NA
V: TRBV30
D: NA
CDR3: CAWRPRMRPEQYF
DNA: TGTGCCTGGAGGCCCCGGATGCGGCCCGAGCAGTACTTC

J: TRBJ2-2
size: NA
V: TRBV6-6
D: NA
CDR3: CASLVVDTGELFF
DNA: TGTGCCAGCCTAGTCGTTGACACCGGGGAGCTGTTTTTT

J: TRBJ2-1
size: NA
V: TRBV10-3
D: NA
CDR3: CAISDLGLGGEQFF
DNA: TGTGCCATCAGTGACCTAGGTTTAGGTGGTGAGCAGTTCTTC

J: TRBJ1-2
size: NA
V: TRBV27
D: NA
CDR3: CASRGGPTYGYTF
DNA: TGTGCCAGCAGGGGGGGGCCCACATATGGCTACACCTTC

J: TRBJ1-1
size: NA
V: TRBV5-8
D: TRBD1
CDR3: CASSLGTAWGLGTEAFF
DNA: TGTGCCAGCAGCCTGGGGACAGCGTGGGGTTTAGGGACTGAAGCTTTCTTT

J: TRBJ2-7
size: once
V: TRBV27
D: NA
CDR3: CASSPMIGFREQYF
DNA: TGTGCCAGCAGCCCCATGATTGGGTTTCGCGAGCAGTACTTC

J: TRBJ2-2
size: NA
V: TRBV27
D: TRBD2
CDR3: CASSSLAGNTGELFF
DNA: TGTGCCAGCAGTTCACTAGCGGGAAACACCGGGGAGCTGTTTTTT

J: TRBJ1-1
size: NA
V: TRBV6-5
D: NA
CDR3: CASSEWGTNTEAFF
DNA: TGTGCCAGCAGTGAGTGGGGGACGAACACTGAAGCTTTCTTT

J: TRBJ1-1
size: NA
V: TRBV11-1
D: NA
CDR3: CASSLEHGLSPTEAFF
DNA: TGTGCCAGCAGCCTCGAACACGGGCTCTCCCCCACTGAAGCTTTCTTT

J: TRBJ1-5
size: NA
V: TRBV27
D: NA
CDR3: CASSLSGGGLYQPQHF
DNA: TGTGCCAGCAGCCTCTCTGGGGGGGGCCTTTATCAGCCCCAGCATTTT

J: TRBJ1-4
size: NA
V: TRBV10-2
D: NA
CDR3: CASSEGGEAEKLFF
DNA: TGCGCCAGCAGTGAGGGGGGGGAGGCTGAAAAACTGTTTTTT

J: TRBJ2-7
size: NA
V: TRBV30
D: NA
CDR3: CAWSMPTRREQYF
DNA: TGTGCCTGGAGTATGCCGACTAGACGCGAGCAGTACTTC

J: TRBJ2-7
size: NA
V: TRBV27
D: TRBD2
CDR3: CASSRPASGDYEQYF
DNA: TGTGCCAGCAGCCGGCCGGCTAGCGGGGACTACGAGCAGTACTTC

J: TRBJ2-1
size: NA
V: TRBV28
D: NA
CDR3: CASRRTAYNEQFF
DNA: TGTGCCAGCAGACGGACGGCGTACAATGAGCAGTTCTTC

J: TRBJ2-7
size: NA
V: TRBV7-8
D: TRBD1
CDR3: CASSSSRTGPLSYEQYF
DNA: TGTGCCAGCAGCTCCTCTCGGACAGGGCCACTTTCCTACGAGCAGTACTTC

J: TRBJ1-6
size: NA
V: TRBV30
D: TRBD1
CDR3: CAFRQGGSPLHF
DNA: TGTGCCTTTAGACAGGGTGGTTCACCCCTCCACTTT

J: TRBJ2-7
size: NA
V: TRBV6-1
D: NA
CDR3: CASSAVLAYEQYF
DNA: TGTGCCAGCAGCGCTGTCCTTGCCTACGAGCAGTACTTC

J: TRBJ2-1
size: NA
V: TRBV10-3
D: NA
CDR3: CAITSSGQFF
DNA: TGTGCCATCACAAGTTCCGGGCAGTTCTTC

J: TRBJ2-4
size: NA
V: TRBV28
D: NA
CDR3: CASSFPSLRRGGAKNIQYF
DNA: TGTGCCAGCAGTTTCCCATCCCTTAGGCGGGGAGGAGCCAAAAACATTCAGTACTTC

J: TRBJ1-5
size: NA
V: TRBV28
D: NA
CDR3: CASSPLAPGVNQPQHF
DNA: TGTGCCAGCAGTCCGCTGGCCCCGGGTGTCAATCAGCCCCAGCATTTT

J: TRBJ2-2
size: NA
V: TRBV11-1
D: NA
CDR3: CASSFNVPEGGTGELFF
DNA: TGTGCCAGCAGCTTTAATGTTCCGGAGGGTGGGACCGGGGAGCTGTTTTTT

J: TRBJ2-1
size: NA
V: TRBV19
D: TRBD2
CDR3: CTSAGEGNEQFF
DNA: TGTACGTCGGCGGGAGAGGGCAATGAGCAGTTCTTC

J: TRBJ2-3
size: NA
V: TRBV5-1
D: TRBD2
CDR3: CASSFALAGAQRGTDTQYF
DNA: TGCGCCAGCAGCTTCGCCCTAGCGGGAGCCCAGAGGGGCACAGATACGCAGTATTTT

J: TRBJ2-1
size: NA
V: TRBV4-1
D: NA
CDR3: CASSSQGRWTYNEQFF
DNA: TGCGCCAGCAGCTCACAGGGTCGATGGACCTACAATGAGCAGTTCTTC

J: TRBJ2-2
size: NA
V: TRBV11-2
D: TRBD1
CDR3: CASSFPGTVNSGELFF
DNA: TGTGCCAGCAGCTTTCCCGGGACAGTCAATTCCGGGGAGCTGTTTTTT

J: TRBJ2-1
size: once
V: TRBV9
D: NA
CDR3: CASSGKSGFSSYNEQFF
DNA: TGTGCCAGCAGCGGAAAAAGTGGATTCAGCTCCTACAATGAGCAGTTCTTC

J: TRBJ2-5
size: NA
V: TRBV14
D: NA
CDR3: CASSQRQGLYQETQYF
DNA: TGTGCCAGCAGCCAAAGGCAGGGCCTGTACCAAGAGACCCAGTACTTC

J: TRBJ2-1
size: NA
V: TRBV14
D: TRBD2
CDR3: CASSQEVAGGYNEQFF
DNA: TGTGCCAGCAGCCAAGAAGTGGCGGGAGGGTACAATGAGCAGTTCTTC

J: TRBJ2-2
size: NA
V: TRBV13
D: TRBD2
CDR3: CASSPRGLAGVSGELFF
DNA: TGTGCCAGCAGCCCTCGGGGTCTAGCGGGAGTGTCCGGGGAGCTGTTTTTT

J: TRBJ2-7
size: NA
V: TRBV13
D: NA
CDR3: CASSLDSSYEQYF
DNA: TGTGCCAGCAGCCTGGACAGCTCCTACGAGCAGTACTTC

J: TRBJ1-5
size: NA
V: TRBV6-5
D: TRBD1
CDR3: CASKPGQGDNQPQHF
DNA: TGTGCCAGCAAACCGGGACAGGGGGACAATCAGCCCCAGCATTTT

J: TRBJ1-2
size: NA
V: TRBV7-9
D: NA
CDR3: CASSPPGYGYTF
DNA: TGTGCCAGCAGCCCCCCAGGCTATGGCTACACCTTC

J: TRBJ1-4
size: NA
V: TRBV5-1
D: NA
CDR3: CASSLVGGLNEKLFF
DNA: TGCGCCAGCAGCTTGGTTGGCGGACTTAATGAAAAACTGTTTTTT